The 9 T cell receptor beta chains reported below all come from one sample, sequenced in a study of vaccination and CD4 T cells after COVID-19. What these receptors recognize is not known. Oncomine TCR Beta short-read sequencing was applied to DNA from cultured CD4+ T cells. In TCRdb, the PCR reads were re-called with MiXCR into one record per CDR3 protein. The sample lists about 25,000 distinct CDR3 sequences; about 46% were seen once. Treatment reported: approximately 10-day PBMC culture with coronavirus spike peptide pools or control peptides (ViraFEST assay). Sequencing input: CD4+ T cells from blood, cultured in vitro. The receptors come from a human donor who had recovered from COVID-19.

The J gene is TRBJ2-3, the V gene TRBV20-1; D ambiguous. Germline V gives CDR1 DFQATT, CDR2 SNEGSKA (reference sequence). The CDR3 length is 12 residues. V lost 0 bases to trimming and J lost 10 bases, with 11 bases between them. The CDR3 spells CSARDGGVAQYF. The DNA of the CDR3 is TGCAGTGCTAGAGATGGTGGGGTAGCGCAGTATTTT.

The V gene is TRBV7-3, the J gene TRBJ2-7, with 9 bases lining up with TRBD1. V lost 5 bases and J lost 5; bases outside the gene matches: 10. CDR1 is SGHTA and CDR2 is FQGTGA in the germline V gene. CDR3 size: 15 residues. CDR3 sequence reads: CASSPRDREIHEQYF. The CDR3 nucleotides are TGTGCCAGCAGCCCCCGGGACAGGGAAATCCACGAGCAGTACTTC.

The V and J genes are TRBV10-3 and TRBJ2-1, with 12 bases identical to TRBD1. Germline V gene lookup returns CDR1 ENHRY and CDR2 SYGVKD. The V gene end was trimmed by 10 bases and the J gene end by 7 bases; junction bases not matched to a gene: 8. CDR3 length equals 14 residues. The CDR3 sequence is CATSGTGGVNEQFF. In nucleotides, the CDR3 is TGTGCCACCTCCGGGACAGGGGGCGTGAATGAGCAGTTCTTC.

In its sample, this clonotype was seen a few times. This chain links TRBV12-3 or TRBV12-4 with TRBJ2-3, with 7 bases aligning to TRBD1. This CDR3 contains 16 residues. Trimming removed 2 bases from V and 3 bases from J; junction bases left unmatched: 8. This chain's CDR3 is CASSLNLGGGTDTQYF. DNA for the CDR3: TGTGCCAGCAGTTTAAATTTAGGGGGCGGTACAGATACGCAGTATTTT.

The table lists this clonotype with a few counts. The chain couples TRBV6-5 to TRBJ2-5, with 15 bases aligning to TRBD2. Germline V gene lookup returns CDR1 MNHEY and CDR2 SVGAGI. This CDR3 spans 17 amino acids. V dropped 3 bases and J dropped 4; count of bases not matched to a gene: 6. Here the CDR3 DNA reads TGTGCCAGCAGTTATGACCGGACTAGCGGGGGGGGAGAGACCCAGTACTTC. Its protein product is CASSYDRTSGGGETQYF.

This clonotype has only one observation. CDR3 coding DNA: TGTGCCAGCAGCCAAGACGGGGGCCCAGATACGCAGTATTTT. Translated, it gives CASSQDGGPDTQYF. The chain is built from TRBV4-2 and TRBJ2-3; either TRBD1 or TRBD2 may fit D (6 bases each). Germline CDR1 reads LGHNA; CDR2 reads YNFKEQ. CDR3 length equals 14 residues. With 0 bases removed from V and 4 bases from J, the gap between germline ends came to 8 bases.

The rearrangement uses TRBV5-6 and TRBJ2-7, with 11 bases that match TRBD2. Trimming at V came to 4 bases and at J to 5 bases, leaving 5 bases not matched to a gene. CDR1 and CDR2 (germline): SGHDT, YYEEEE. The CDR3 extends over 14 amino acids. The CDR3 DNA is TGTGCCAGCAGCGAAACTAGCGGGAGCGACGAGCAGTACTTC. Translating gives CASSETSGSDEQYF.

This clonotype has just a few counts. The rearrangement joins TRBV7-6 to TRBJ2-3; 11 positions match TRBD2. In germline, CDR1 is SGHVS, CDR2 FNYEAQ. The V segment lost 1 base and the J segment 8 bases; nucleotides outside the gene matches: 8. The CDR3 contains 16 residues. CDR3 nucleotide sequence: TGTGCCAGCAGCTTAGGCGTGACTAGCGGGGTTAGTACGCAGTATTTT. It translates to CASSLGVTSGVSTQYF.

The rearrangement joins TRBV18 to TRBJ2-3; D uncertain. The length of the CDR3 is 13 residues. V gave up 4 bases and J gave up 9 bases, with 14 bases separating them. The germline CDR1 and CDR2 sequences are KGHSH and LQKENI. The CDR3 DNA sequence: TGTGCCAGCTCACAGGCAGAGGTCGGGACGCAGTATTTT. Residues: CASSQAEVGTQYF.